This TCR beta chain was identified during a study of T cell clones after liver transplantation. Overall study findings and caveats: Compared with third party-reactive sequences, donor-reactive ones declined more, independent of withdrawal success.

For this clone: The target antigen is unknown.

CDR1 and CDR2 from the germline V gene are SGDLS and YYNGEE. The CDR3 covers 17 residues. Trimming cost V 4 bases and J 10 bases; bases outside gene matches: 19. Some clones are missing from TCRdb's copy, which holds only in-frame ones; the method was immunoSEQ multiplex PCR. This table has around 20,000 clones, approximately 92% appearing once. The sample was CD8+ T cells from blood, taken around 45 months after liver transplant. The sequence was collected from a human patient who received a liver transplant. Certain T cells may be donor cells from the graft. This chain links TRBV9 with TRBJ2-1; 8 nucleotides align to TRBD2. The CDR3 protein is CASSPHDGTRAHEEQFF. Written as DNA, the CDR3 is TGTGCCAGCAGCCCCCATGACGGGACTAGAGCCCACGAGGAGCAGTTCTTC.